These 7 T cell receptor beta chains were sequenced from one sample in a study of beta chain features in type 1 diabetes. Study results and caveats: In all four CD4+ subsets, TCRB CDR3 length was significantly, moderately reduced in type 1 diabetes.

These receptors lack a known antigen. As every portion of the isolated RNA was reverse transcribed, the sequencing read expressed TCRB transcripts. The protocol was immunoSEQ multiplex PCR, while the TCRdb copy is restricted to in-frame clones and leaves out a portion. The sample includes 400,000 or so clones, 10% to 15% of them seen just once. What was sequenced was naive CD4+ T cells from blood. All receptors derive from a woman younger than 35 with type 1 diabetes.

The table lists this clone with a few counts. The chain joins TRBV28 to TRBJ2-7; TRBD1 agrees at 7 bases. This CDR3 region has 13 residues. The junction had 5 bases not matched to a gene; V was cut back by 6 bases and J by 3 bases. Germline lookup yields CDR1 MDHEN and CDR2 SYDVKM. CDR3 protein: CASRTGFDYEQYF. The CDR3, as DNA: TGTGCCAGCAGGACAGGGTTTGACTACGAGCAGTACTTC.

V is TRBV7-9 and J is TRBJ2-1, with D hard to call. There are 15 residues in the CDR3. Deletions cut 0 bases from V and 0 bases from J, with 6 bases between. Germline values: CDR1 SEHNR, CDR2 FQNEAQ (reference sequence). CDR3 in amino acids: CASSLAGTSYNEQFF. CDR3 nucleotide sequence: TGTGCCAGCAGCTTAGCTGGCACCTCCTACAATGAGCAGTTCTTC.

This chain joins TRBV2 and TRBJ2-7; 12 bases align to TRBD1. Trimming took 7 bases from V and 5 from J; bases not matched to a gene: 6. The CDR3 extends over 14 amino acids. Germline V gene sequence: CDR1 SNHLY, CDR2 FYNNEI. CDR3 nucleotide sequence: TGTGCCAGCACCATCGGGACAGGGGGCAACGAGCAGTACTTC. Its protein product is CASTIGTGGNEQYF.

This clone came up a few times. V gene TRBV30 combines with J gene TRBJ2-1, with D possibly TRBD1 on 6 matching bases. The germline V gene has CDR1 GTSNPN and CDR2 SVGIG (reference sequence). V was pared by 0 bases and J by 15 bases, with 15 bases between. The length of the CDR3 is 12 residues. CDR3 bases: TGTGCCTGGAGTGTACTACAGGGCCGTCCGTTCTTC. Translation: CAWSVLQGRPFF.

The chain joins TRBV5-4 to TRBJ1-5; 9 nucleotides align to TRBD1. Losses at the gene ends were 3 bases for V and 8 bases for J; bases not matched to a gene: 6. Looked up from germline, CDR1 is SGHNT and CDR2 is YYREEE (reference sequence). This CDR3 has 14 residues. CDR3 sequence reads: CASSSGQGGEPQHF. The CDR3 DNA reads as TGTGCCAGCAGCTCGGGACAGGGCGGTGAGCCCCAGCATTTT.

This clone was found a few times. This chain uses TRBV2 with TRBJ1-5, with 8 bases lining up with TRBD1. Germline V gene sequence: CDR1 SNHLY, CDR2 FYNNEI. The ends lost 8 bases at V and 11 bases at J; junction bases unmatched: 17. This CDR3 is built from 15 residues. The CDR3 DNA sequence: TGTGCCAGCGGGTCCCGGACAGGGACGTCCAGGACCCAGCATTTT. Translated, it gives CASGSRTGTSRTQHF.

A few counts support this clone. The rearrangement joins TRBV14 to TRBJ2-3, with no clear D. CDR3 length equals 14 residues. Germline lookup yields CDR1 SGHDN and CDR2 FVKESK. V was clipped by 2 bases and J by 2 bases, with 8 bases between them. CDR3 sequence reads: CASSQRHLTDTQYF. In nucleotides, the CDR3 is TGTGCCAGCAGCCAAAGACACCTCACAGATACGCAGTATTTT.